One sample yielded the 3 T cell receptor beta chains listed below, sequenced in a study of T cell changes during pregnancy in multiple sclerosis (dated by TCRdb to about 2019). Library generation was performed with the immunoSEQ multiplex PCR assay. TCRdb's version of the immuneACCESS table is confined to in-frame rearrangements and falls short of the full clone set. An unresolved V gene accounts for under half of the shortfall where checked; the remainder is of unknown origin. In this sample the table shows roughly 79,000 clones, 93% of which occur a single time. Clones ranked in the top ten supply less than 0.85% of the sample. The sequencing here drew on peripheral blood, taken in the second trimester of pregnancy. These receptors all stem from a female donor in good health, enrolled as a control in a pregnancy study.

The chain employs TRBV18 and TRBJ1-1, with D hard to call. CDR1 and CDR2 (germline): KGHSH, LQKENI. The CDR3 consists of 15 residues. The V and J ends lost 0 bases and 1 base respectively, with 9 bases between them. The CDR3 nucleotides read TGTGCCAGCTCACCACCCGGGATACCGAACACTGAAGCTTTCTTT. This encodes CASSPPGIPNTEAFF.

The genes are TRBV30 and TRBJ1-1; a possible D gene is TRBD1 (6 bases). The CDR3 sequence is 13 residues long. Trimming removed 2 bases at V and 1 base at J, with 8 bases between. CDR1 and CDR2 (germline): GTSNPN, SVGIG (reference sequence). This chain's CDR3 is CAWSRQENTEAFF. The CDR3 DNA reads as TGTGCCTGGAGTAGACAGGAGAACACTGAAGCTTTCTTT.

The sample holds one count of this clone. The chain couples TRBV7-6 to TRBJ2-1; D ambiguous. V was shortened by 2 bases and J by 4 bases, with 6 bases between the two germline ends. The CDR3 is made up of 13 amino acids. CDR1 and CDR2 (germline): SGHVS, FNYEAQ. The CDR3 DNA reads as TGTGCCAGCAGCTTAACAGCATACAATGAGCAGTTCTTC. Protein: CASSLTAYNEQFF.